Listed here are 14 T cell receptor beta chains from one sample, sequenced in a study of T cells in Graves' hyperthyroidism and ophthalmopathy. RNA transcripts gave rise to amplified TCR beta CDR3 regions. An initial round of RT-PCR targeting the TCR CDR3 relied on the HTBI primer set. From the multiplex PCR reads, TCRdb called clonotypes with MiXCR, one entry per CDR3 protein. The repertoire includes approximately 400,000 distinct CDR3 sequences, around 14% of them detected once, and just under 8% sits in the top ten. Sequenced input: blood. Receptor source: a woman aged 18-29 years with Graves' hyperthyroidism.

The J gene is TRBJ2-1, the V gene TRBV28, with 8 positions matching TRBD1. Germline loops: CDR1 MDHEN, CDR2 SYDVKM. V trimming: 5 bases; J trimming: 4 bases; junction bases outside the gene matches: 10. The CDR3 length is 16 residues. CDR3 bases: TGTGCCAGCAGTGCGACAGGGGCCGGAAGGTACAATGAGCAGTTCTTC. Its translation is CASSATGAGRYNEQFF.

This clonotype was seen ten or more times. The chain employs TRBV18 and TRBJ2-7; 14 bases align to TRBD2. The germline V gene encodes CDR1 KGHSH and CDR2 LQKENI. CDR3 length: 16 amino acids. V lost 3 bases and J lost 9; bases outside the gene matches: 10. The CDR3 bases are TGTGCCAGCTCACCCGAGGGACTAGCGGGAGTCCTTGGGCAGTACTTC. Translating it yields CASSPEGLAGVLGQYF.

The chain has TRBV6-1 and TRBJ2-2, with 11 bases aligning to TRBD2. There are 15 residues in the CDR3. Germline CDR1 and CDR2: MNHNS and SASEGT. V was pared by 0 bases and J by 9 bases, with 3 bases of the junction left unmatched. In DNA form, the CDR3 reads TGTGCCAGCAGTGAAGCTAGCGGGGGGGCCAGGGAGCTGTTTTTT. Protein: CASSEASGGARELFF.

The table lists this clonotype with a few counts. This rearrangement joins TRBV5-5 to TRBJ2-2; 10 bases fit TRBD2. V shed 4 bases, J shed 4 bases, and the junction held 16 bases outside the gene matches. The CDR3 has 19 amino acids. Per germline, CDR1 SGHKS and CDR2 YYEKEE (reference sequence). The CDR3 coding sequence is TGTGCCAGCAGCCCAAGCGGGGGGGCCTCTTTAGGTAGCACCGGGGAGCTGTTTTTT. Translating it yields CASSPSGGASLGSTGELFF.

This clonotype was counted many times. CDR3 sequence reads: CASGLVPVGHQNTEAFF. For the CDR3, the DNA is TGTGCTAGTGGTTTGGTACCAGTGGGGCACCAAAACACTGAAGCTTTCTTT. The chain has TRBV12-5 and TRBJ1-1; D might be TRBD1 (5 bases). CDR1 and CDR2 from the germline V gene are LGHNT and FRNRAP. The CDR3 sequence is 17 residues long. V was trimmed by 0 bases and J by 2 bases, leaving 16 bases between them.

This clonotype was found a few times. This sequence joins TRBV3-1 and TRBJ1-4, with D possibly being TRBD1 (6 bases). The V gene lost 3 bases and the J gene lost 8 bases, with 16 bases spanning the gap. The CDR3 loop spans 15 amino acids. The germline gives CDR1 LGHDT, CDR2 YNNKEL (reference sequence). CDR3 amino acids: CASSQDNRVREKLFF. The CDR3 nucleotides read TGTGCCAGCAGCCAGGACAACAGGGTTCGGGAAAAACTGTTTTTT.

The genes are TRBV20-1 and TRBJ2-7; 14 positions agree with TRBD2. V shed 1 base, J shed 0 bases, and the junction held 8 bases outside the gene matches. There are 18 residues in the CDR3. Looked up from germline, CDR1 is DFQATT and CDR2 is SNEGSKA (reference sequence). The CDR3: CSARAGTSGGTNSYEQYF. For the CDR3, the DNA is TGCAGTGCTAGAGCCGGGACTAGCGGGGGAACCAACTCCTACGAGCAGTACTTC.

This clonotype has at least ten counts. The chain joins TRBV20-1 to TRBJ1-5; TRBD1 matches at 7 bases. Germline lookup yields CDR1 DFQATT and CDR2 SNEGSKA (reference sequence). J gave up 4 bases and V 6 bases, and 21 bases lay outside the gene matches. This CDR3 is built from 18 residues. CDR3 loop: CSAGGGRDSRFRNQPQHF. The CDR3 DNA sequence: TGCAGTGCCGGAGGGGGCCGGGACAGCCGGTTTCGGAATCAGCCCCAGCATTTT.

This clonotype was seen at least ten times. CDR3 residues: CSVTGTANIYEQYF. The CDR3 DNA follows: TGCAGCGTAACCGGGACGGCGAACATCTACGAGCAGTACTTC. The chain carries TRBV29-1 and TRBJ2-7, with D perhaps TRBD1 or TRBD2 (5 bases each). CDR1 is SQVTM and CDR2 is ANQGSEA in the germline V gene. The CDR3 length is 14 residues. The V and J ends lost 6 bases and 3 bases respectively, with 18 bases between them.

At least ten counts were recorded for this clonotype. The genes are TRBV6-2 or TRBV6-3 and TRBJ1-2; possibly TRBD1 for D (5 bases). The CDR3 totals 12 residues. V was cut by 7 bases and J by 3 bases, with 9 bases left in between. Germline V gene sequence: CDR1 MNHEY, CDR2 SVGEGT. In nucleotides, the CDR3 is TGTGCCAGCACCGAAGGGGACTATGGCTACACCTTC. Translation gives CASTEGDYGYTF.

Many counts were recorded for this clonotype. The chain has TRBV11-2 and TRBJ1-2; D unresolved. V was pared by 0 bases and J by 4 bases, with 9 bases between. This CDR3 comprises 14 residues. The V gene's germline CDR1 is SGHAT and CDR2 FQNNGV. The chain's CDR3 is CASSLEARVYGYTF. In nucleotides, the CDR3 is TGTGCCAGCAGCTTAGAGGCTCGGGTCTATGGCTACACCTTC.

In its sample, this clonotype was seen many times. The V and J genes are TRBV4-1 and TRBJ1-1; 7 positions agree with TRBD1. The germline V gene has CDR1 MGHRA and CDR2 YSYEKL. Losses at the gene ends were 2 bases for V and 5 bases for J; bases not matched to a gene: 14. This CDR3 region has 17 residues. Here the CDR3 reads CASSQPFKQGIETEAFF. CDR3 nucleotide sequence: TGCGCCAGCAGCCAACCATTTAAACAGGGGATTGAAACTGAAGCTTTCTTT.

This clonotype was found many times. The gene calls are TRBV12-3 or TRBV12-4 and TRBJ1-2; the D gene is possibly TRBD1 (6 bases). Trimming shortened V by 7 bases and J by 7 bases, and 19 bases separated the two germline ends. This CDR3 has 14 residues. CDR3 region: CASTLGEGGSGYTF. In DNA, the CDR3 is TGTGCCAGCACCCTGGGGGAAGGGGGAAGTGGCTACACCTTC.

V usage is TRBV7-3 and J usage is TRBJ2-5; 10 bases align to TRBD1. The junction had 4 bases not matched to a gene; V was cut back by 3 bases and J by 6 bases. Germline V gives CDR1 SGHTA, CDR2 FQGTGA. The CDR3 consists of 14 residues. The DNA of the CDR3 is TGTGCCAGCAGCTTGACAGGGGGCATCCAGACCCAGTACTTC. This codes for CASSLTGGIQTQYF. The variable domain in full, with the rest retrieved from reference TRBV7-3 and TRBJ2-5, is GAGVSQTPSNKVTEKGKYVELRCDPISGHTALYWYRQSLGQGPEFLIYFQGTGAADDSGLPNDRFFAVRPEGSVSTLKIQRTERGDSAVYLCASSLTGGIQTQYFGPGTRLLVL.